A selection of T cell receptor beta chains follows, all from one sample in a study of blood T cells in healthy people across ages. TCRdb used MiXCR to reprocess the 5' RACE reads, holding one entry per CDR3 protein. The sample comprises roughly 700,000 distinct CDR3 sequences, about 32% of which are singletons, and 15% rests with the top ten. The material sequenced was blood. The receptors originated from a woman of 80 years or more in good health. Each CDR3 is given without its conserved first and last residue. Fields, in order: J gene, V gene, CDR3 protein.

j_call: TRBJ1-1; v_call: TRBV5-1; cdr3_aa: ASSLAASDGAF
j_call: TRBJ1-1; v_call: TRBV6-2/TRBV6-3; cdr3_aa: ASSGWDRGNTEAF
j_call: TRBJ1-2; v_call: TRBV30; cdr3_aa: AWRGYYGYT
j_call: TRBJ1-5; v_call: TRBV4-2; cdr3_aa: ASSQGVGSNQPQH
j_call: TRBJ1-5; v_call: TRBV12-3/TRBV12-4; cdr3_aa: ASRETGGGEPQH
j_call: TRBJ1-5; v_call: TRBV25-1; cdr3_aa: ASSPSLGNQPQH
j_call: TRBJ1-2; v_call: TRBV5-1; cdr3_aa: ASSPGGQPVDYGYT
j_call: TRBJ2-5; v_call: TRBV29-1; cdr3_aa: SVNPGQQETQY
j_call: TRBJ2-5; v_call: TRBV5-1; cdr3_aa: ASSPGIETQY
j_call: TRBJ2-1; v_call: TRBV12-3/TRBV12-4; cdr3_aa: ASMVYNEQF
j_call: TRBJ2-2; v_call: TRBV29-1; cdr3_aa: SAILAGGGTGELF
j_call: TRBJ2-5; v_call: TRBV20-1; cdr3_aa: SARVWGDQKETQY
j_call: TRBJ2-1; v_call: TRBV7-2; cdr3_aa: ASSSKRTGAYNEQF
j_call: TRBJ2-7; v_call: TRBV4-2; cdr3_aa: ASSQGLAGPYEQY
j_call: TRBJ1-2; v_call: TRBV6-2/TRBV6-3; cdr3_aa: ASRNREKVYGYT
j_call: TRBJ1-4; v_call: TRBV7-2; cdr3_aa: ASGLGTGLSEKLF
j_call: TRBJ2-7; v_call: TRBV27; cdr3_aa: ASSRGYVTGGVPYEQY
j_call: TRBJ2-5; v_call: TRBV29-1; cdr3_aa: SVTSGTGGLNEQY
j_call: TRBJ1-2; v_call: TRBV7-9; cdr3_aa: ASSNRDYGYT
j_call: TRBJ2-3; v_call: TRBV7-6; cdr3_aa: ASSFGTGRGPDTQY
j_call: TRBJ1-3; v_call: TRBV28; cdr3_aa: ASSWDGRSGNTIY
j_call: TRBJ2-7; v_call: TRBV20-1; cdr3_aa: SASRQTPGRGGDEQY
j_call: TRBJ1-1; v_call: TRBV7-3; cdr3_aa: ASSPQPGQGRGEAF
j_call: TRBJ1-5; v_call: TRBV30; cdr3_aa: AWSVGTGGNQPQH
j_call: TRBJ1-1; v_call: TRBV5-1; cdr3_aa: ASSLDVSGEAF
j_call: TRBJ1-6; v_call: TRBV19; cdr3_aa: ASSIGTQDRYNSPLH
j_call: TRBJ2-3; v_call: TRBV6-4; cdr3_aa: ASSEGQGDTDTQY
j_call: TRBJ2-7; v_call: TRBV27; cdr3_aa: ASSFGAGGSSYEQY
j_call: TRBJ1-5; v_call: TRBV6-1; cdr3_aa: ASSEAGTDQPQH
j_call: TRBJ1-5; v_call: TRBV12-3/TRBV12-4; cdr3_aa: ASSPTGRGTGNQPQH
j_call: TRBJ2-1; v_call: TRBV4-3; cdr3_aa: ASSQEASYNEQF
j_call: TRBJ2-7; v_call: TRBV11-2; cdr3_aa: ASSPNEVSYEQY
j_call: TRBJ2-3; v_call: TRBV9; cdr3_aa: ASSVLRTSGGGDTQY